The source of this T cell receptor beta chain is a study of T cell changes during pregnancy in multiple sclerosis. CDR3 length equals 15 residues. The germline V gene has CDR1 GTSNPN and CDR2 SVGIG (reference sequence). The V end lost 3 bases, the J end lost 3 bases, and 18 bases lay between the germline ends. Produced via immunoSEQ multiplex PCR; TCRdb's table is partial and in-frame only. This sample has 25,000 to 35,000 clones, with approximately 90% found just once. The clonotype comes from a female donor with multiple sclerosis, enrolled in a pregnancy study. V gene TRBV30 combines with J gene TRBJ2-7, with D perhaps TRBD1 (7 bases). This specimen consisted of CD8+ T cells from peripheral blood mononuclear cells, obtained in the second trimester of pregnancy. In DNA form, the CDR3 reads TGTGCCTGGAGCTTGATGACAGGGAGGTACTACGAGCAGTACTTC. Its protein is CAWSLMTGRYYEQYF.